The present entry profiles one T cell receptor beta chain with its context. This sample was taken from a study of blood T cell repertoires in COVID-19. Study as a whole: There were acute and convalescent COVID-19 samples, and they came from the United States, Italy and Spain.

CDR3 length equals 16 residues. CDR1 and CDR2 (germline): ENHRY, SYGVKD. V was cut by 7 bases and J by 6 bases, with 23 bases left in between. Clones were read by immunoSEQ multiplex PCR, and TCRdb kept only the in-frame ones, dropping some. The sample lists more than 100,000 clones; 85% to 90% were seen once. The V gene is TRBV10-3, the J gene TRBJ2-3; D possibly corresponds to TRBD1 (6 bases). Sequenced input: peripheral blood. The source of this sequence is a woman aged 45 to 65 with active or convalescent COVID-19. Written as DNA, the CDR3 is TGTGCCATCAATCCTGGGGACGGACAGTCGGCTGATACGCAGTATTTT. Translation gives CAINPGDGQSADTQYF.